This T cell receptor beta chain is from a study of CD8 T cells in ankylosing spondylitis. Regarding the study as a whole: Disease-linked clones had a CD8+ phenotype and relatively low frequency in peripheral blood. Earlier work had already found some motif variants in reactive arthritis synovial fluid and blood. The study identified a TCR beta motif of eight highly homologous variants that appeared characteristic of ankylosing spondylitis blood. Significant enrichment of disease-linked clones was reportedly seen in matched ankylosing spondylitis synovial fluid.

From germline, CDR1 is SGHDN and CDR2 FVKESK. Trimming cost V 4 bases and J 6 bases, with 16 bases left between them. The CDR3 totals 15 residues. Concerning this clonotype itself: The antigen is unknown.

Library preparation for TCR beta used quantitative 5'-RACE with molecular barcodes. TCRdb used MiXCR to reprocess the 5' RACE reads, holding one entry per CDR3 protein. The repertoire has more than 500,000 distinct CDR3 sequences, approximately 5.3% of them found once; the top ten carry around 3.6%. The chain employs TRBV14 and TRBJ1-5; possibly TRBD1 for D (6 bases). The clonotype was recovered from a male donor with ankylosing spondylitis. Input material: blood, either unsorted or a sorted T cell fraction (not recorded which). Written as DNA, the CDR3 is TGTGCCAGCAGCCGCCCGCACAGGGCTCCTCAGCCCCAGCATTTT. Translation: CASSRPHRAPQPQHF.